Listed here is a single T cell receptor (beta chain). Its antigen is not identified. The entry originates in a study of siplizumab effects on memory and regulatory T cells. Overall study results and limits: Confirmation that proliferating Tregs from siplizumab cultures had suppressive function was not obtained. A major contribution to the alloresponse seemed to be made by naive T cells, which seemed more diverse than memory cells.

The germline CDR1 and CDR2 sequences are SGDLS and YYNGEE. This CDR3 is 15 amino acids long. V dropped 1 base and J dropped 0 bases, with 7 bases sitting between them. TCR templates numbering around 9.6 x 10^4 were assayed per sample. Profiled with immunoSEQ multiplex PCR; TCRdb holds only in-frame clones, not every one. Of around 110,000 clones listed, approximately 94% were seen once; the top ten hold 1.5% to 2%. The sequencing input was non-Treg CD4+ T cells sorted from blood. The chain employs TRBV9 and TRBJ2-2, with D possibly being TRBD1 (6 bases). The clonotype originates from a human donor in good health. Written as DNA, the CDR3 is TGTGCCAGCAGCGTATCAGGGGCGAACACCGGGGAGCTGTTTTTT. Translated, it gives CASSVSGANTGELFF. Based on the CDR3 plus reference TRBV9 and TRBJ2-2, the full variable domain is DSGVTQTPKHLITATGQRVTLRCSPRSGDLSVYWYQQSLDQGLQFLIQYYNGEERAKGNILERFSAQQFPDLHSELNLSSLELGDSALYFCASSVSGANTGELFFGEGSRLTVL.